Sequencing of this T cell receptor beta chain was carried out in a study of cytomegalovirus exposure and HLA in healthy donors. Study-level points and caveats: CMV antigen specificity of a few CMV-associated chains was confirmed in vitro. The study listed 164 cytomegalovirus-associated TCR beta chains. A later analysis associated under 20,000 TCR beta sequences with HLA alleles at a 0.05 false discovery rate.

PCR amplification relied on 60 Vbeta primers (plus 13 Jbeta primers). The assay was immunoSEQ multiplex PCR, and TCRdb's table has in-frame clones only and misses some. The sample has about 130,000 clones; roughly 85% are singletons. V lost 2 bases, J lost 6 bases, and 9 bases stayed unmatched. The CDR3 has 16 residues. Looked up from germline, CDR1 is MDHEN and CDR2 is SYDVKM. A word on this clone: Antigen: not known.

V and J are TRBV28 and TRBJ1-2, with 10 bases aligning to TRBD1. This clonotype was sampled from a woman between 25 and 40 years old in good health and CMV-seropositive. Sequencing was done on a sample of PBMCs. Here the CDR3 reads CASSLPAGTGENGYTF. In nucleotides, the CDR3 is TGTGCCAGCAGTTTACCCGCCGGGACAGGGGAAAATGGCTACACCTTC.